A single sample is the source of the 6 T cell receptor beta chains below, sequenced in a study of T cell responses to AZD1222 COVID-19 vaccine (dated by TCRdb to 2020 to 2023). The time point label here, explained by the study, means: baseline before first vaccination. Libraries were made using the immunoSEQ multiplex PCR assay. Entries here come from immuneACCESS through TCRdb and include only in-frame sequences with V and J called. Some clones fail to appear in such tables; in the studies checked, an unresolved V gene covers under half of the shortfall, and the cause of the remainder is unknown. This sample lists about 140,000 clones; 88% were detected once. Nearly 3.5% of the sample is in the top ten clones. The sequencing used peripheral blood, collected on day 0 of AZD1222 vaccination. The origin of the receptors is an adult in good health.

This clone was recorded a few times. V gene TRBV10-3 combines with J gene TRBJ1-2; D is uncertain. Trimming removed 0 bases from V and 8 bases from J, with 10 bases in between. The CDR3 spans 13 residues. CDR1 is ENHRY, CDR2 SYGVKD, per germline. For the CDR3, the DNA is TGTGCCATCAGTGAGTCAGTAGGGCCGGGCTACACCTTC. Amino acid sequence: CAISESVGPGYTF.

A word on this clone: The same CDR3 can be traced to other DNA sequences in this sample. The chain employs TRBV5-1 and TRBJ2-5; 9 bases line up with TRBD2. The CDR3 length is 14 residues. Looked up from germline, CDR1 is SGHRS and CDR2 is YFSETQ. The ends lost 2 bases at V and 5 bases at J; junction bases unmatched: 4. The CDR3 region is CASSLAGGRETQYF. CDR3 nucleotide sequence: TGCGCCAGCAGCTTAGCGGGAGGAAGGGAGACCCAGTACTTC.

The chain couples TRBV11-2 to TRBJ2-7; D not resolved. V lost 0 bases, J lost 6 bases, and 9 bases lay in between. The CDR3 is 13 residues long. Germline V gene sequence: CDR1 SGHAT, CDR2 FQNNGV. In DNA form, the CDR3 reads TGTGCCAGCAGCTTAGATAATTGGGCCGAGCAGTACTTC. This gives the protein CASSLDNWAEQYF.

The J gene is TRBJ1-5, the V gene TRBV2; D call uncertain. This CDR3 is 14 amino acids long. V was cut by 0 bases and J by 5 bases, with 8 bases left in between. CDR1 is SNHLY, CDR2 FYNNEI, per germline. The CDR3 sequence is CASSEALQDQPQHF. Written as DNA, the CDR3 is TGTGCCAGCAGTGAAGCGCTTCAGGATCAGCCCCAGCATTTT.

The rearrangement uses TRBV29-1 and TRBJ1-1, with D unclear. Germline loops: CDR1 SQVTM, CDR2 ANQGSEA. This CDR3 is built from 11 residues. Trimming left V 7 bases short and J 8 bases short, with 14 bases between. The CDR3 DNA is TGCAGCGCCTTTTACGGGCAGGAAGCTTTCTTT. This gives the protein CSAFYGQEAFF.

This chain uses TRBV19 with TRBJ2-5; D unclear. Germline values: CDR1 LNHDA, CDR2 SQIVND (reference sequence). This CDR3 has 14 residues. V was cut by 8 bases and J by 5 bases, with 18 bases left in between. Written as DNA, the CDR3 is TGTGCCAGTTCCGCAGGCCTTTTGTCGGAGACCCAGTACTTC. Amino acid sequence: CASSAGLLSETQYF. Complete variable domain (other parts from reference TRBV19 and TRBJ2-5): DGGITQSPKYLFRKEGQNVTLSCEQNLNHDAMYWYRQDPGQGLRLIYYSQIVNDFQKGDIAEGYSVSREKKESFPLTVTSAQKNPTAFYLCASSAGLLSETQYFGPGTRLLVL.